Listed below are T cell receptor beta chains from one sample, sequenced in a study of OX40 agonist ivuxolimab in advanced cancers. Generated by immunoSEQ multiplex PCR, the TCRdb table keeps only in-frame clones and is missing some. The sample lists 26,000 or so clones, 88% occurring once. The sequenced sample was CD4+ or CD8+ T cells sorted from blood, obtained in a trial of the OX40 agonist ivuxolimab. The receptors here all came from an adult with an advanced solid tumor such as melanoma, head and neck, liver or kidney cancer. Each CDR3 is given with its conserved first and last residue. Fields, in order: V gene, J gene, CDR3 protein.

TRBV5-5	TRBJ2-5	CASSSWTREGTQYF
TRBV11-2	TRBJ2-1	CASRYSGSSYNEQFF
TRBV15	TRBJ1-2	CATTPTGPYGYTF
TRBV7-6	TRBJ2-3	CASSQGAQPTDTQYF
TRBV27	TRBJ1-1	CASSFVRGEAFF
TRBV27	TRBJ1-1	CASSPPGNTEAFF
TRBV9	TRBJ2-6	CASMPGASGANVLTF
TRBV30	TRBJ2-5	CAWSTSGFVRETQYF
TRBV5-1	TRBJ2-7	CASSIWGSYEQYF
TRBV6-1	TRBJ1-5	CASSEIPEPNQPQHF
TRBV15	TRBJ1-1	CATSRDRGQGAEAFF
TRBV19	TRBJ1-1	CASSWNQGNTEAFF
TRBV11-2	TRBJ1-2	CASSLDGQGAGYGYTF
TRBV6-5	TRBJ1-4	CASSLGEKLFF
TRBV7-9	TRBJ1-3	CASSLASGVSGNTIYF
TRBV5-4	TRBJ1-6	CASSLGTGSPLHF
TRBV7-6	TRBJ2-7	CASSLQGSSYEQYF
TRBV27	TRBJ2-5	CASSLQRDRETQYF
TRBV5-6	TRBJ1-5	CASSAGSYQPQHF
TRBV7-8	TRBJ1-3	CASSRQGGGNTIYF
TRBV14	TRBJ2-3	CASSQGIGTDTQYF
TRBV6-5	TRBJ2-7	CASSYSAGAEQYF
TRBV29-1	TRBJ2-1	CSVAGVYNEQFF